These 7 T cell receptor beta chains came from one sample sequenced in a study of spatial heterogeneity in lung cancer. The study's findings and limits: Counts that tracked tumor mutation counts were those of expanded intratumoral alpha and beta TCRs.

The time point: sample taken at primary tumor resection. TCRdb fed the 5' RACE reads into MiXCR, producing one record per CDR3 protein. The data hold 4,000 to 5,500 distinct CDR3 sequences, with 8.4% observed a single time. Their antigens are not known. This material consisted of lung tumor tissue, taken at surgery. Receptors originate from a female donor with early-stage non-small cell lung cancer.

In its sample, this clonotype was seen a few times. The chain carries TRBV18 and TRBJ2-7, with TRBD2 matching over 7 bases. This CDR3 has 13 residues. The V and J ends lost 1 base and 6 bases, in that order; junction bases with no gene match: 3. Germline CDR1 and CDR2: KGHSH and LQKENI. The CDR3 spells CASSPLGEGEQYF. As DNA, the CDR3 is TGTGCCAGCTCACCACTAGGGGAGGGCGAGCAGTACTTC.

The chain carries TRBV6-1 and TRBJ1-1; the D gene is possibly TRBD1 (6 bases). Germline-derived CDR1 and CDR2 are MNHNS and SASEGT. Trimming shortened V by 7 bases and J by 4 bases, and 22 bases separated the two germline ends. This CDR3 comprises 16 residues. The DNA of the CDR3 is TGTGCCAGCAAGAGGACAGTTTCTGGATCGTTCACTGAAGCTTTCTTT. This encodes CASKRTVSGSFTEAFF.

This clonotype has a handful of counts. V gene TRBV5-1 combines with J gene TRBJ1-4; tentative D call: TRBD1 (6 bases). Per germline, CDR1 SGHRS and CDR2 YFSETQ. There are 14 residues in the CDR3. V was clipped by 0 bases and J by 4 bases, with 7 bases between them. CDR3 sequence reads: CASSLAGVNEKLFF. CDR3 coding DNA: TGCGCCAGCAGCTTGGCAGGGGTTAATGAAAAACTGTTTTTT.

This clonotype rates as large. The genes are TRBV28 and TRBJ2-3; TRBD1 matches 11 bases. V dropped 8 bases and J dropped 4; count of bases not matched to a gene: 5. This CDR3 spans 14 amino acids. Germline loops: CDR1 MDHEN, CDR2 SYDVKM. The CDR3: CASGGTGGSDTQYF. The CDR3 DNA reads TGTGCCAGCGGGGGGACAGGGGGTTCAGATACGCAGTATTTT.

By share, this clonotype ranks as medium-sized. V and J are TRBV28 and TRBJ2-7; the match to TRBD1 covers 9 bases. V gave up 2 bases and J gave up 2 bases; unmatched junction bases: 4. The CDR3 spans 15 residues. Per the germline V gene, CDR1 is MDHEN and CDR2 is SYDVKM. The CDR3 region is CASSLVGTGTYEQYF. CDR3 in DNA: TGTGCCAGCAGTTTAGTAGGGACAGGGACCTACGAGCAGTACTTC.

This clonotype was seen many times. This chain connects TRBV12-3 or TRBV12-4 to TRBJ2-7; D gene ambiguous. V was trimmed by 6 bases and J by 2 bases, leaving 8 bases between them. The CDR3 runs 12 residues. For the CDR3, the DNA is TGTGCCAGCAGGCAAGGGACCTACGAGCAGTACTTC. Encoded protein: CASRQGTYEQYF.

This clonotype is large in the sample. The CDR3 is CASRAGETQYF. The CDR3 DNA reads as TGTGCCAGTAGGGCAGGGGAGACCCAGTACTTC. This chain links TRBV12-3 or TRBV12-4 with TRBJ2-5; D may be TRBD1 (5 bases). This CDR3 comprises 11 residues. Trimming left V 9 bases short and J 5 bases short, with 10 bases between.